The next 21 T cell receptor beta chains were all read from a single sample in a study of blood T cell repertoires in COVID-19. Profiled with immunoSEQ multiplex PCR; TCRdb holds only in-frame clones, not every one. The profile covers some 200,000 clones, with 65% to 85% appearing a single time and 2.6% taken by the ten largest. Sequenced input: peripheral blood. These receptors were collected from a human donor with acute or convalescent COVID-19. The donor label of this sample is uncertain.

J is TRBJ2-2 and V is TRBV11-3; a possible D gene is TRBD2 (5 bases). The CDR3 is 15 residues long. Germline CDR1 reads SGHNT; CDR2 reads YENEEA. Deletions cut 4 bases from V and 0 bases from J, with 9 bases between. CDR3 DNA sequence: TGTGCCAGCAGCTCTCGGGGAGCGAACACCGGGGAGCTGTTTTTT. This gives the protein CASSSRGANTGELFF.

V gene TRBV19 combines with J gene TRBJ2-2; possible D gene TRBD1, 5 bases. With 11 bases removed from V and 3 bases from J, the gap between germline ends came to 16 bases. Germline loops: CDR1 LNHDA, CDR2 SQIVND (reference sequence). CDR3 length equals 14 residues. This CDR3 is CAASRGSDTGELFF. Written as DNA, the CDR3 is TGTGCCGCCAGTAGGGGATCGGACACCGGGGAGCTGTTTTTT.

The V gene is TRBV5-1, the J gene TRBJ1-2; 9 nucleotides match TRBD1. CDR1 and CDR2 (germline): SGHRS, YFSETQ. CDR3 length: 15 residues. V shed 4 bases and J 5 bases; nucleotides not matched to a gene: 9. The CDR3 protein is CASSADPGQGYGYTF. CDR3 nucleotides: TGCGCCAGCAGCGCTGACCCGGGACAGGGTTATGGCTACACCTTC.

The CDR3 DNA sequence: TGCAGCGTTATCCAGGGAGGCTATGGCTACACCTTC. It encodes CSVIQGGYGYTF. The V gene is TRBV29-1, the J gene TRBJ1-2, with TRBD1 as a possible D gene (5 bases). Germline-derived CDR1 and CDR2 are SQVTM and ANQGSEA. Trimming shortened V by 5 bases and J by 4 bases, and 11 bases separated the two germline ends. The CDR3 runs to 12 residues.

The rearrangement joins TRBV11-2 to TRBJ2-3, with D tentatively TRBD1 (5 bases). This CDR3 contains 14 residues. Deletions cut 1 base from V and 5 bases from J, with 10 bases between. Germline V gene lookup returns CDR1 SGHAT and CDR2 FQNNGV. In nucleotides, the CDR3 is TGTGCCAGCAGCTTAGCAGGGAATGGAGATACGCAGTATTTT. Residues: CASSLAGNGDTQYF.

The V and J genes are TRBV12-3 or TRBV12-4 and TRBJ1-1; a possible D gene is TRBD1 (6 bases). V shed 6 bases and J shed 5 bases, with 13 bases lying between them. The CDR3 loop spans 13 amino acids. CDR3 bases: TGTGCCAGCAGCGGACAGCCTTGGACTGAAGCTTTCTTT. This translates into CASSGQPWTEAFF.

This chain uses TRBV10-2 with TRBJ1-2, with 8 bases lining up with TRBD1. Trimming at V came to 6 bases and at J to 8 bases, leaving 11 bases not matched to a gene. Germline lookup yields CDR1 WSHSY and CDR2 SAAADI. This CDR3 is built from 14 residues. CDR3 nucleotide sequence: TGCGCCAGCAGCGAGGGGACAGGTTCGTTCGGCTACACCTTC. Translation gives CASSEGTGSFGYTF.

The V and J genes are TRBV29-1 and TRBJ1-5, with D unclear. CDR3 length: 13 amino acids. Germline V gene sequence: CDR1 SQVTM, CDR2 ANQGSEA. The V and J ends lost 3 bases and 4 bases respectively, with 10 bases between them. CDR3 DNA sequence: TGCAGCGTTGAGGTGGAGCGTAATCAGCCCCAGCATTTT. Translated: CSVEVERNQPQHF.

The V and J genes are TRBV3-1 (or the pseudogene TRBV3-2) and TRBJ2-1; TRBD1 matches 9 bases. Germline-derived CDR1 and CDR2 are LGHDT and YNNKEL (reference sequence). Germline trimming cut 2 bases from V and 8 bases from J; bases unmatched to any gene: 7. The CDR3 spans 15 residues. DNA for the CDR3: TGTGCCAGCAGCCAACCGGGACAGGGTTTGGATGAGCAGTTCTTC. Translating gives CASSQPGQGLDEQFF.

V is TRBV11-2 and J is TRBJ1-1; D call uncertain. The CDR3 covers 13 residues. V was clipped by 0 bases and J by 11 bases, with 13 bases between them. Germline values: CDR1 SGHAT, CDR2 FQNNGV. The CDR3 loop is CASSLDMSRLAFF. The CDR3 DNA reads TGTGCCAGCAGCTTAGATATGTCGAGGCTGGCTTTCTTT.

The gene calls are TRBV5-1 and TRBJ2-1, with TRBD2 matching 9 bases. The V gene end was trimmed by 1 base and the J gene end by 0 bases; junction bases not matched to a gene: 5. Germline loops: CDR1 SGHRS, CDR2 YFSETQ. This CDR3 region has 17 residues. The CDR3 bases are TGCGCCAGCAGCTTGCCCTTTAGCGGGAGCTCCTACAATGAGCAGTTCTTC. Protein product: CASSLPFSGSSYNEQFF.

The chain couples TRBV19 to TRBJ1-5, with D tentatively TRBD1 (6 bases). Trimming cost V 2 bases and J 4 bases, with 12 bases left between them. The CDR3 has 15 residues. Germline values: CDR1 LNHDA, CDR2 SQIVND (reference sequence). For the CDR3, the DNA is TGTGCCAGTAGTATATCAGGGGTTGGAAATCAGCCCCAGCATTTT. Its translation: CASSISGVGNQPQHF.

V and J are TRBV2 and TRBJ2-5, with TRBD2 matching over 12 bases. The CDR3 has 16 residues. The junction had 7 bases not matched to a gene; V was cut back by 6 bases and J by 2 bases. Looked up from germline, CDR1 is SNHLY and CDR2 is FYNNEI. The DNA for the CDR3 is TGTGCCAGCAGGCTACTACTAGCGGGGGGTCAAGAGACCCAGTACTTC. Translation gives CASRLLLAGGQETQYF.

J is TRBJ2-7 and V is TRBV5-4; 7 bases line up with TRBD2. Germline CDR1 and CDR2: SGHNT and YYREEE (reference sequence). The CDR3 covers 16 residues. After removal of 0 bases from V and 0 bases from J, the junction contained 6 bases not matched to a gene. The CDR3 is CASSLGGGGGSYEQYF. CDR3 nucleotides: TGTGCCAGCAGCTTGGGGGGCGGCGGGGGCTCCTACGAGCAGTACTTC. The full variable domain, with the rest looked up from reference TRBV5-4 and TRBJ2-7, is ETGVTQSPTHLIKTRGQQVTLRCSSQSGHNTVSWYQQALGQGPQFIFQYYREEENGRGNFPPRFSGLQFPNYSSELNVNALELDDSALYLCASSLGGGGGSYEQYFGPGTRLTVT.

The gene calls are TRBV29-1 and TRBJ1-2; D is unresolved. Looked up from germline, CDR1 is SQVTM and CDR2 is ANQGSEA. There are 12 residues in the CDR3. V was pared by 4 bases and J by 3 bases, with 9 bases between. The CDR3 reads CSVGVSDYGYTF. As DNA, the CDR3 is TGCAGCGTTGGGGTGAGCGACTATGGCTACACCTTC.

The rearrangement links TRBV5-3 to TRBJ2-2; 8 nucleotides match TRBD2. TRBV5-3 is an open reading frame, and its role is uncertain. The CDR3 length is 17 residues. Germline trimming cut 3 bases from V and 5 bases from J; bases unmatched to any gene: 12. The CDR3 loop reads CARSSPPRLASTGELFF. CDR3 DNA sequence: TGTGCCAGAAGCTCCCCCCCGCGACTAGCGTCGACCGGGGAGCTGTTTTTT.

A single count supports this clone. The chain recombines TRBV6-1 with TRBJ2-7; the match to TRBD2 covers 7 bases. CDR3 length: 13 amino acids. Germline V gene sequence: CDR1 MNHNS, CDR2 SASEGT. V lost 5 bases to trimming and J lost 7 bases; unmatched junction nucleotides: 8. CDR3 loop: CASSSPGGREQYF. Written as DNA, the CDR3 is TGTGCCAGCAGTTCTCCCGGGGGGAGAGAGCAGTACTTC.

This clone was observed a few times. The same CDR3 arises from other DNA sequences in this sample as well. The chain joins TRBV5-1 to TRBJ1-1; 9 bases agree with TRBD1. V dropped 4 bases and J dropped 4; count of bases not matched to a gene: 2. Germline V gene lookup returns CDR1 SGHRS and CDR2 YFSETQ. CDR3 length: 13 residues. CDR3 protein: CASSLDRGTEAFF. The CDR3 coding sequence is TGCGCCAGCAGCCTGGACAGGGGCACTGAAGCTTTCTTT.

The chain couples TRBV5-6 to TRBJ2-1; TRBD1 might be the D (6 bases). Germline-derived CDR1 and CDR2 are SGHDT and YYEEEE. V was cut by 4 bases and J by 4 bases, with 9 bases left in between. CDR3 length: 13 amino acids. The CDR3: CASSRTAYNEQFF. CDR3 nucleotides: TGTGCCAGCAGCCGGACAGCTTACAATGAGCAGTTCTTC.

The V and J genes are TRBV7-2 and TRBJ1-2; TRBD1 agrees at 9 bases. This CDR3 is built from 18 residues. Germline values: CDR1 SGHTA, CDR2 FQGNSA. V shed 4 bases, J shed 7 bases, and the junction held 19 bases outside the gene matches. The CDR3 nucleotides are TGTGCCAGCAGCTCGTTGACCTTACTTCCGGGACAGGGTTTTGGCTACACCTTC. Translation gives CASSSLTLLPGQGFGYTF.

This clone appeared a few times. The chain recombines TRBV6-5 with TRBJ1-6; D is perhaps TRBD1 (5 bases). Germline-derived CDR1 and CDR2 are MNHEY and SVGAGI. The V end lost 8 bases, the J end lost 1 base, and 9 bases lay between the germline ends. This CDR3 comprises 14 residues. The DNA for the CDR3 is TGTGCCAGCCGACAGATGTCCTATAATTCACCCCTCCACTTT. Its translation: CASRQMSYNSPLHF.